This T cell receptor beta chain was sequenced during a study of T cells in localized non-small cell lung cancer. J lost 4 bases, V lost 3 bases, and 8 bases had no gene match. Germline CDR1 MDHEN, CDR2 SYDVKM. The CDR3 is made up of 16 amino acids. Measured with immunoSEQ multiplex PCR; TCRdb has only the in-frame clones, and not every one. The sample carries 75,000 to 85,000 clones, around 80% recorded once. Study-level findings and limits: The highest T cell clonality was in uninvolved adjacent lung, above tumor. Greater T cell density in blood accompanied longer overall survival. Since sequencing was restricted to only one region of the tumor, intratumor heterogeneity remains a possibility. Adjacent lung tissue had a median 57 of the top 100 clones found in the tumor.

Regarding this clone: What it binds is unknown.

This TCR was recovered from a female donor older than 55 with stage I lung adenocarcinoma. This chain connects TRBV28 to TRBJ1-5; TRBD1 matches at 8 bases. This sample comprised peripheral blood, obtained before any cancer treatment. CDR3 nucleotides: TGTGCCAGCAGTTTGTTCGGACAGGGCTTAAATCAGCCCCAGCATTTT. Translating it yields CASSLFGQGLNQPQHF.